Listed here are 8 T cell receptor beta chains from one sample, sequenced in a study of blood T cell repertoires in COVID-19. Sequencing used immunoSEQ multiplex PCR; TCRdb keeps in-frame clones, though not all of them. The sample includes over 140,000 clones, roughly 80% of them seen just once. Sequenced sample: peripheral blood. The receptors come from a woman in her fifties or sixties with active or convalescent COVID-19.

This chain links TRBV19 with TRBJ1-6; unclear D gene. Per the germline V gene, CDR1 is LNHDA and CDR2 is SQIVND (reference sequence). Trimming left V 3 bases short and J 7 bases short, with 16 bases between. The CDR3 is 16 residues long. This CDR3 is CASSMGRATNNSPLHF. The DNA for the CDR3 is TGTGCCAGTAGTATGGGGAGGGCCACTAACAATTCACCCCTCCACTTT. Variable domain in full (rest from reference TRBV19 and TRBJ1-6): DGGITQSPKYLFRKEGQNVTLSCEQNLNHDAMYWYRQDPGQGLRLIYYSQIVNDFQKGDIAEGYSVSREKKESFPLTVTSAQKNPTAFYLCASSMGRATNNSPLHFGNGTRLTVT.

The rearrangement joins TRBV6-5 to TRBJ1-5; 8 positions agree with TRBD1. CDR3 size: 15 residues. The V gene end was trimmed by 5 bases and the J gene end by 2 bases; junction bases not matched to a gene: 5. Germline V gives CDR1 MNHEY, CDR2 SVGAGI. The CDR3 protein is CASSRTGKGNQPQHF. CDR3 DNA sequence: TGTGCCAGCAGTCGGACAGGGAAAGGCAATCAGCCCCAGCATTTT.

This clone was seen only a few times. This chain uses TRBV19 with TRBJ1-2; 9 bases fit TRBD1. This CDR3 has 17 residues. In germline, CDR1 is LNHDA, CDR2 SQIVND (reference sequence). The ends lost 7 bases at V and 1 base at J; junction bases unmatched: 13. The CDR3 DNA sequence: TGTGCCAGTACGAGAGTCGGACAGGGGTCCCTTAACTATGGCTACACCTTC. Translation: CASTRVGQGSLNYGYTF.

The chain combines TRBV11-2 with TRBJ1-3; D is possibly TRBD1 (5 bases). Trimming stripped 5 bases from V and 7 bases from J, with 15 bases between. Germline loops: CDR1 SGHAT, CDR2 FQNNGV. The length of the CDR3 is 14 residues. CDR3 sequence (DNA): TGTGCCAGCAGCCGAGCCGGGGGGGAGAACACCATATATTTT. Its protein product is CASSRAGGENTIYF.

This rearrangement joins TRBV21-1 to TRBJ1-1. TRBV21-1 is marked as a pseudogene. The CDR3 is 18 amino acids. CDR3: CASSTPLRSGEANTEAFF. CDR3 bases: TGTGCCAGCAGCACCCCCCTAAGGTCGGGGGAGGCGAACACTGAAGCTTTCTTT.

This clone appeared once. The gene calls are TRBV5-1 and TRBJ2-5, with D possibly matching TRBD2 (6 bases). Germline V CDR1 and CDR2: SGHRS, YFSETQ. CDR3 size: 15 residues. Trimming removed 0 bases at V and 1 base at J, with 10 bases between. The CDR3, as DNA: TGCGCCAGCAGCTTGGCCTTGGGGGGCCAAGAGACCCAGTACTTC. The encoded protein is CASSLALGGQETQYF. Drawing the rest from reference TRBV5-1 and TRBJ2-5, the complete variable domain is KAGVTQTPRYLIKTRGQQVTLSCSPISGHRSVSWYQQTPGQGLQFLFEYFSETQRNKGNFPGRFSGRQFSNSRSEMNVSTLELGDSALYLCASSLALGGQETQYFGPGTRLLVL.

This clone was seen at least ten times. The chain recombines TRBV28 with TRBJ2-6, with 8 bases aligning to TRBD1. The V gene end was trimmed by 4 bases and the J gene end by 2 bases; junction bases not matched to a gene: 7. CDR1 and CDR2 (germline): MDHEN, SYDVKM. This CDR3 region has 17 residues. In DNA, the CDR3 is TGTGCCAGCAGTTCGGGACCCAGGGGGCCTGGGGCCAACGTCCTGACTTTC. This sequence encodes CASSSGPRGPGANVLTF.

Notes on this clone: The sample holds other DNA sequences that translate to the same CDR3. The chain recombines TRBV6-6 with TRBJ1-3; D is unclear. V dropped 0 bases and J dropped 0 bases, with 3 bases sitting between them. Germline V gives CDR1 MNHNY, CDR2 SVGAGI (reference sequence). CDR3 size: 14 residues. The CDR3 sequence: CASSYSSSGNTIYF. DNA for the CDR3: TGTGCCAGCAGTTACTCCTCCTCTGGAAACACCATATATTTT.